The rows below give T cell receptor beta chains drawn from one sample of a study of shared clonotypes between healthy human individuals. Data came from immunoSEQ multiplex PCR; TCRdb stores just in-frame clones and leaves some out. This sample has more than 400,000 clones; 90% to 97% occur once, and the top ten carry around 0.067%. The sequenced sample was naive CD4+ T cells sorted from blood. These receptors were collected from a woman aged 25 to 39 in good health. Both conserved end residues are part of each CDR3. The D gene is left open where the match is weak. A row's size may be missing; if present it is once, few, many or a size class.

length | J | V | size | D | CDR3 | DNA
12 | TRBJ1-1 | TRBV19 | - | - | CASRRRNTEAFF | TGTGCCAGTAGAAGACGAAACACTGAAGCTTTCTTT
15 | TRBJ1-1 | TRBV10-3 | - | TRBD1 | CAISRSQGATTEAFF | TGTGCCATCAGTAGGAGTCAGGGGGCGACTACTGAAGCTTTCTTT
13 | TRBJ1-2 | TRBV30 | - | TRBD1 | CAWVGTGGSGYTF | TGTGCCTGGGTTGGGACAGGGGGCTCTGGCTACACCTTC
14 | TRBJ2-1 | TRBV4-2 | - | - | CASSQVSLESEQFF | TGTGCCAGCAGCCAAGTGTCTTTGGAGAGTGAGCAGTTCTTC
16 | TRBJ1-6 | TRBV5-1 | - | - | CASSLDVQGGNSPLHF | TGCGCCAGCAGCTTGGATGTTCAGGGAGGAAATTCACCCCTCCACTTT
18 | TRBJ2-4 | TRBV5-8 | once | - | CASSLRLGAADPKNIQYF | TGTGCCAGCAGCTTGCGGCTTGGGGCGGCAGATCCCAAAAACATTCAGTACTTC
17 | TRBJ2-5 | TRBV7-9 | - | TRBD2 | CASRTGLAGKFRETQYF | TGTGCCAGCAGGACGGGACTAGCGGGAAAGTTTCGGGAGACCCAGTACTTC
12 | TRBJ2-7 | TRBV5-6 | - | - | CASSRPDYEQYF | TGTGCCAGCAGTCGACCCGACTACGAGCAGTACTTC
13 | TRBJ1-1 | TRBV19 | - | - | CASTAGTALEAFF | TGTGCCAGTACCGCCGGGACCGCCCTTGAAGCTTTCTTT
15 | TRBJ2-3 | TRBV19 | - | TRBD1 | CASTMTGLDADTQYF | TGTGCCAGTACGATGACAGGGCTAGACGCAGATACGCAGTATTTT
14 | TRBJ1-2 | TRBV11-2 | - | TRBD1 | CASSGTAPQDGYTF | TGTGCCAGCAGCGGGACAGCCCCGCAGGATGGCTACACCTTC
11 | TRBJ2-7 | TRBV11-2 | - | - | CASSLVDEQYF | TGTGCCAGCAGCTTAGTGGACGAGCAGTACTTC
14 | TRBJ2-5 | TRBV5-8 | - | TRBD2 | CASRSGGGQETQYF | TGTGCCAGCAGATCTGGGGGGGGCCAAGAGACCCAGTACTTC